The 16 T cell receptor beta chains given below trace back to one sample, sequenced in a study of CD8+ T cells in alopecia areata. Once RNA had been extracted, it was reverse transcribed into cDNA to act as the sequencing template. TCRdb's copy holds only in-frame clones and misses some; the assay was immunoSEQ multiplex PCR. The sample gives 100,000 to 150,000 clones, around three fifths of which show up once; 4.5% is in the top ten. The specimen was CD4+ T cells sorted from blood, collected at week 0. The origin of the receptors is a human donor with alopecia areata.

This clone was seen a few times. This rearrangement joins TRBV7-9 to TRBJ2-1, with D perhaps TRBD2 (6 bases). Trimming stripped 0 bases from V and 9 bases from J, with 9 bases between. There are 13 residues in the CDR3. Looked up from germline, CDR1 is SEHNR and CDR2 is FQNEAQ (reference sequence). For the CDR3, the DNA is TGTGCCAGCAGCTTAGCGTACGGGAGTGAGCAGTTCTTC. Amino acids: CASSLAYGSEQFF.

The rearrangement links TRBV6-5 to TRBJ2-1; 10 nucleotides match TRBD2. Per the germline V gene, CDR1 is MNHEY and CDR2 is SVGAGI. V lost 5 bases and J lost 10; bases outside the gene matches: 8. CDR3 length: 14 amino acids. CDR3 region: CASSPAGGQGEQFF. In DNA, the CDR3 is TGTGCCAGCAGTCCAGCGGGAGGGCAAGGGGAGCAGTTCTTC.

The CDR3 bases are TGCGCCAGCAGCTTGAACGGGGGCACAGATACGCAGTATTTT. Its translation: CASSLNGGTDTQYF. The V gene is TRBV5-1, the J gene TRBJ2-3; tentative D call: TRBD2 (5 bases). Germline V CDR1 and CDR2: SGHRS, YFSETQ. There are 14 residues in the CDR3. V lost 1 base, J lost 1 base, and 7 bases lay in between. Based on the CDR3 plus reference TRBV5-1 and TRBJ2-3, the full variable domain is KAGVTQTPRYLIKTRGQQVTLSCSPISGHRSVSWYQQTPGQGLQFLFEYFSETQRNKGNFPGRFSGRQFSNSRSEMNVSTLELGDSALYLCASSLNGGTDTQYFGPGTRLTVL.

The chain carries TRBV7-3 and TRBJ1-1; 10 positions agree with TRBD1. The germline V gene encodes CDR1 SGHTA and CDR2 FQGTGA. With V trimmed by 5 bases and J by 12 bases, 15 bases remained unmatched. This CDR3 spans 15 amino acids. CDR3 sequence reads: CASSPSAGQGWTTFF. The CDR3 nucleotides are TGTGCCAGCAGCCCCTCCGCGGGACAGGGGTGGACGACTTTCTTT.

The chain has TRBV7-6 and TRBJ2-7; 8 bases line up with TRBD1. Germline values: CDR1 SGHVS, CDR2 FNYEAQ. The CDR3 consists of 14 residues. Trimming cost V 3 bases and J 2 bases; bases outside gene matches: 3. The CDR3 region has the DNA TGTGCCAGCAGCTTGGGGGACAGGACCTACGAGCAGTACTTC. Its translation: CASSLGDRTYEQYF.

The chain uses TRBV29-1 and TRBJ1-5, with a possible D match to TRBD1 (5 bases). Germline V gene lookup returns CDR1 SQVTM and CDR2 ANQGSEA. The V end was cut by 7 bases, the J end by 2 bases, with 9 bases between. The CDR3 sequence is 12 residues long. CDR3 sequence (DNA): TGCAGCGCCGGAGGGGGCAATCAGCCCCAGCATTTT. It specifies CSAGGGNQPQHF.

The gene calls are TRBV7-9 and TRBJ1-1, with 7 bases identical to TRBD1. The germline V gene has CDR1 SEHNR and CDR2 FQNEAQ (reference sequence). Trimming removed 0 bases from V and 4 bases from J; junction bases left unmatched: 5. The CDR3 is 15 amino acids. The CDR3: CASSLAQGQGTEAFF. The CDR3 coding sequence is TGTGCCAGCAGCTTAGCACAGGGGCAGGGCACTGAAGCTTTCTTT.

J is TRBJ2-3 and V is TRBV5-1; D not certain. This CDR3 region has 14 residues. Per germline, CDR1 SGHRS and CDR2 YFSETQ. V lost 0 bases and J lost 2, with 7 bases in between. The CDR3: CASSLEHPTDTQYF. The CDR3 DNA is TGCGCCAGCAGCTTGGAACATCCCACAGATACGCAGTATTTT.

In its sample, this clone was seen a few times. Its ends do not fully match the called genes, so a read error is possible. The chain is built from TRBV5-4 and TRBJ1-1, with 8 bases matching TRBD1. The germline V gene encodes CDR1 SGHNT and CDR2 YYREEE (reference sequence). The CDR3 contains 14 residues. The CDR3 DNA reads as TGTGCCAGCAGCTCAAACGACAGGGGTTACCTTAGGATCTTT. It translates to CASSSNDRGYLRIF.

J is TRBJ2-5 and V is TRBV28, with D maybe TRBD2 (5 bases). V was shortened by 7 bases and J by 5 bases, with 14 bases between the two germline ends. The CDR3 runs to 13 residues. The germline gives CDR1 MDHEN, CDR2 SYDVKM. The DNA for the CDR3 is TGTGCCAGCAACTCTCTCCAGCGGGAGACCCAGTACTTC. This codes for CASNSLQRETQYF.

The chain joins TRBV4-1 to TRBJ1-2; D is possibly TRBD1 (6 bases). The germline V gene encodes CDR1 MGHRA and CDR2 YSYEKL. Trimming removed 0 bases from V and 5 bases from J, with 16 bases in between. The CDR3 runs 16 residues. The CDR3 DNA reads as TGCGCCAGCAGCCAAGATGCAGGGGCACCTTCATATGGCTACACCTTC. This encodes CASSQDAGAPSYGYTF.

This clone has more than one count but fewer than ten. The chain couples TRBV2 to TRBJ1-5, with D possibly TRBD1 on 5 matching bases. This CDR3 comprises 15 residues. Germline lookup yields CDR1 SNHLY and CDR2 FYNNEI. The V end lost 1 base, the J end lost 7 bases, and 14 bases lay between the germline ends. The CDR3 spells CASSEGGSGNQPQHF. The CDR3 DNA reads as TGTGCCAGCAGTGAAGGGGGGTCGGGAAACCAGCCCCAGCATTTT.

Only one count was recorded for this clone. The rearrangement uses TRBV7-9 and TRBJ2-5; D is uncertain. The CDR3 has 12 residues. Per germline, CDR1 SEHNR and CDR2 FQNEAQ (reference sequence). V dropped 6 bases and J dropped 1 base, with 6 bases sitting between them. CDR3 bases: TGTGCCAGCAGTGTTTCCCAAGAGACCCAGTACTTC. This gives the protein CASSVSQETQYF.

The CDR3 is CASSIDRDRETQYF. DNA for the CDR3: TGTGCCAGCAGCATTGACAGGGACCGGGAGACCCAGTACTTC. The chain links TRBV7-2 to TRBJ2-5; 7 bases are a match to TRBD1. The junction had 8 bases not matched to a gene; V was cut back by 5 bases and J by 5 bases. The length of the CDR3 is 14 residues. Germline lookup yields CDR1 SGHTA and CDR2 FQGNSA. The full variable domain, rest sourced from reference TRBV7-2 and TRBJ2-5, is GAGVSQSPSNKVTEKGKDVELRCDPISGHTALYWYRQSLGQGLEFLIYFQGNSAPDKSGLPSDRFSAERTGGSVSTLTIQRTQQEDSAVYLCASSIDRDRETQYFGPGTRLLVL.

V gene TRBV30 combines with J gene TRBJ2-5; TRBD2 aligns across 9 bases. This CDR3 spans 15 amino acids. Germline V gene sequence: CDR1 GTSNPN, CDR2 SVGIG (reference sequence). The junction had 12 bases not matched to a gene; V was cut back by 5 bases and J by 5 bases. CDR3 sequence (DNA): TGTGCCTGGGGGGATGCTAGCGGGAATTCGGAGACCCAGTACTTC. Its protein product is CAWGDASGNSETQYF.

This chain joins TRBV6-4 and TRBJ1-2, with a possible D match to TRBD1 (5 bases). Germline CDR1 and CDR2: MRHNA and SNTAGT. Deletions cut 0 bases from V and 8 bases from J, with 10 bases between. This CDR3 has 13 amino acids. The CDR3 here is CASSDSRVTGYTF. The CDR3 DNA sequence: TGTGCCAGCAGTGACTCCAGGGTCACCGGCTACACCTTC.